The 24 T cell receptor beta chains presented below share a single source sample, sequenced in a study of regulatory T cells in long-lasting Graves disease. With iRepertoire HTBI primers and Arm-PCR of CDR3 regions, TCR beta libraries were built. TCRdb reanalysed the multiplex PCR reads using MiXCR and keeps one entry per CDR3 protein. Of about 540,000 distinct CDR3 sequences listed, roughly 14% are singletons. Noted time point: newly diagnosed GD, antithyroid drugs for less than 3 months. From RNA extracted from PBMCs, the TCR library was made. These data were also reused for a study on T cells in Graves' hyperthyroidism and ophthalmopathy.

Sample: peripheral blood mononuclear cells (PBMCs), taken at new diagnosis, from a patient treated with antithyroid drugs. All receptors come from a man aged 25-40 years with Graves disease.

The chain has TRBV20-1 and TRBJ2-1; the D is unclear. From germline, CDR1 is DFQATT and CDR2 SNEGSKA (reference sequence). The CDR3 consists of 15 residues. The ends were cut back, 2 bases at V and 0 bases at J, with 11 bases in the middle. The CDR3 protein is CSARTGGSSYNEQFF. CDR3 coding DNA: TGCAGTGCTAGAACCGGCGGCAGCTCCTACAATGAGCAGTTCTTC.

At least ten counts were recorded for this clonotype. CDR3 DNA sequence: TGCGCCAGCAGCTTGGGAGGGTTTATGAACACTGAAGCTTTCTTT. Translating it yields CASSLGGFMNTEAFF. This rearrangement joins TRBV5-1 to TRBJ1-1; D is unresolved. This CDR3 has 15 amino acids. Germline assignment: CDR1 SGHRS and CDR2 YFSETQ. V gave up 0 bases and J gave up 0 bases, with 9 bases separating them.

In the case of this clonotype: A single base is all that separates this from a far larger clone, so a read error is likely. The chain employs TRBV15 and TRBJ2-3; D is uncertain. The germline V and J ends were trimmed by 10 bases and 6 bases, with 17 bases remaining between them. Germline CDR1 and CDR2: LNHNV and YYDKDF (reference sequence). The CDR3 contains 13 residues. The CDR3 DNA follows: TGTGCCAGCAGTCCTCGCCGGAAGGATACGCAGTATTTT. As protein: CASSPRRKDTQYF.

At least ten counts were recorded for this clonotype. This chain links TRBV12-3 or TRBV12-4 with TRBJ2-1; 13 bases line up with TRBD2. This CDR3 comprises 19 residues. V gave up 2 bases and J gave up 5 bases; unmatched junction bases: 12. CDR3 DNA sequence: TGTGCCAGCAGTTTAAGTCTCAGGCGACTAGCGGGAGGTCACAATGAGCAGTTCTTC. It codes for CASSLSLRRLAGGHNEQFF.

Turning to this clonotype: This sequence is one base from a far larger clone and is likely a read error. The genes are TRBV12-3 or TRBV12-4 and TRBJ1-1; no clear D. The CDR3 extends over 12 amino acids. Trimming shortened V by 6 bases and J by 5 bases, and 10 bases separated the two germline ends. Here the CDR3 reads CASRPGGTEAFF. Written as DNA, the CDR3 is TGTGCCAGCAGGCCGGGAGGGACTGAAGCTTTCTTT.

This clonotype appeared many times. V gene TRBV18 combines with J gene TRBJ1-4; 9 positions match TRBD1. The CDR3 contains 13 residues. V shed 6 bases, J shed 7 bases, and the junction held 3 bases outside the gene matches. Per the germline V gene, CDR1 is KGHSH and CDR2 is LQKENI. This CDR3 reads CASSPGQGEKLFF. The CDR3 bases are TGTGCCAGCTCCCCGGGACAGGGTGAAAAACTGTTTTTT.

The chain is built from TRBV5-5 and TRBJ1-2; D is uncertain. Germline CDR1 is SGHKS and CDR2 is YYEKEE (reference sequence). The CDR3 contains 13 residues. Trimming cost V 2 bases and J 4 bases, with 9 bases left between them. The CDR3 nucleotides read TGTGCCAGCAGCTTAAGTCAAGCCTATGGCTACACCTTC. This gives the protein CASSLSQAYGYTF.

This clonotype was counted at least ten times. J is TRBJ2-5 and V is TRBV18, with D possibly called TRBD1 or TRBD2 (5 bases each). CDR3 length: 14 amino acids. CDR1 KGHSH and CDR2 LQKENI come from the germline V gene. Trimming took off 3 bases at V and 1 base at J, with 9 bases between the two ends. CDR3 nucleotides: TGTGCCAGCTCACCTCCGGGACCCCAAGAGACCCAGTACTTC. It encodes CASSPPGPQETQYF.

V is TRBV19 and J is TRBJ2-7; the match to TRBD2 covers 13 bases. The germline CDR1 and CDR2 sequences are LNHDA and SQIVND (reference sequence). CDR3 length: 15 amino acids. Losses at the gene ends were 5 bases for V and 7 bases for J; bases not matched to a gene: 8. The CDR3 bases are TGTGCCAGTAGTGTGGTAGGACTAGCGGGAGAAGAGCAGTACTTC. Protein product: CASSVVGLAGEEQYF.

Worth noting for this clonotype: A much more abundant neighbour one base away suggests this may be a read error. This chain joins TRBV20-1 and TRBJ2-5; D possibly corresponds to TRBD2 (5 bases). CDR1 is DFQATT and CDR2 is SNEGSKA in the germline V gene (reference sequence). The CDR3 is made up of 13 amino acids. V lost 3 bases and J lost 4, with 12 bases in between. CDR3 sequence (DNA): TGCAGTGCTAGGGGCAGACTAATAGAGACCCAGTACTTC. Its protein is CSARGRLIETQYF.

In its sample, this clonotype was seen many times. CDR3 sequence (DNA): TGTGCCAGCAGAGGGACAGCGGTTATCTACAATGAGCAGTTCTTC. This gives the protein CASRGTAVIYNEQFF. V usage is TRBV28 and J usage is TRBJ2-1; TRBD1 agrees at 7 bases. The V gene end was trimmed by 6 bases and the J gene end by 3 bases; junction bases not matched to a gene: 8. Germline values: CDR1 MDHEN, CDR2 SYDVKM. CDR3 size: 15 residues.

There are many counts of this clonotype. The chain combines TRBV30 with TRBJ2-7, with 12 bases that match TRBD2. Losses at the gene ends were 3 bases for V and 3 bases for J; bases not matched to a gene: 3. There are 14 residues in the CDR3. CDR1 is GTSNPN, CDR2 SVGIG, per germline (reference sequence). The chain's CDR3 is CAWSGLAGLYEQYF. The DNA for the CDR3 is TGTGCCTGGAGCGGACTAGCGGGACTCTACGAGCAGTACTTC.

In this sample, this clonotype turned up many times. This chain uses TRBV27 with TRBJ2-1, with 11 bases lining up with TRBD2. From germline, CDR1 is MNHEY and CDR2 SMNVEV (reference sequence). CDR3 length equals 14 residues. Trimming removed 6 bases from V and 7 bases from J; junction bases left unmatched: 5. CDR3 bases: TGTGCCAGCAGGACTAGCGGGAATGAGAATGAGCAGTTCTTC. Translating gives CASRTSGNENEQFF.

Ten or more counts support this clonotype. CDR3 protein: CASSAPPLTDTQYF. The CDR3 DNA reads as TGTGCCAGCAGCGCTCCCCCCCTCACAGATACGCAGTATTTT. The V and J genes are TRBV11-3 and TRBJ2-3; D remains ambiguous. CDR1 is SGHNT, CDR2 YENEEA, per germline. The CDR3 runs to 14 residues. Trimming pared 5 bases from V and 2 bases from J, leaving 11 bases between.

This chain connects TRBV6-1 to TRBJ2-6; D is uncertain. Germline CDR1 and CDR2: MNHNS and SASEGT. The V end lost 5 bases, the J end lost 1 base, and 18 bases lay between the germline ends. The CDR3 is 18 residues long. The CDR3: CASSPSGPIRSGANVLTF. The CDR3 nucleotides are TGTGCCAGCAGTCCCAGTGGCCCCATCCGATCTGGGGCCAACGTCCTGACTTTC.

This clonotype was found many times. The chain carries TRBV2 and TRBJ2-5; TRBD1 matches at 7 bases. V shed 11 bases, J shed 9 bases, and the junction held 15 bases outside the gene matches. This CDR3 comprises 13 residues. Germline lookup yields CDR1 SNHLY and CDR2 FYNNEI. The CDR3 protein is CAGRTGGRGAQYF. The CDR3 DNA is TGTGCCGGGCGGACAGGCGGGCGAGGTGCCCAGTACTTC.

The chain employs TRBV27 and TRBJ1-5; D is perhaps TRBD1 (5 bases). Germline V gene data show CDR1 as MNHEY and CDR2 as SMNVEV (reference sequence). Trimming removed 5 bases from V and 6 bases from J, with 11 bases in between. The CDR3 is made up of 13 amino acids. CDR3 nucleotide sequence: TGTGCCAGCAGTCCCTCAGGGCCTCAGCCCCAGCATTTT. This gives the protein CASSPSGPQPQHF.

The chain employs TRBV20-1 and TRBJ1-5, with D possibly TRBD1 on 6 matching bases. The CDR3 extends over 15 amino acids. With 6 bases removed from V and 0 bases from J, the gap between germline ends came to 15 bases. The V gene's germline CDR1 is DFQATT and CDR2 SNEGSKA (reference sequence). The CDR3 loop is CSAAWDMYSNQPQHF. In DNA form, the CDR3 reads TGCAGTGCCGCCTGGGACATGTATAGCAATCAGCCCCAGCATTTT.

This clonotype came up a few times. The J gene is TRBJ1-4, the V gene TRBV30; D possibly corresponds to TRBD1 (5 bases). Germline V CDR1 and CDR2: GTSNPN, SVGIG (reference sequence). Trimming shortened V by 7 bases and J by 0 bases, and 12 bases separated the two germline ends. This CDR3 contains 14 residues. In DNA form, the CDR3 reads TGTGCCTTGGGGACGGGAGCAACTAATGAAAAACTGTTTTTT. It codes for CALGTGATNEKLFF.

This clonotype was recorded many times. This chain uses TRBV5-1 with TRBJ2-1, with 10 bases matching TRBD1. The CDR3 is 14 residues long. From germline, CDR1 is SGHRS and CDR2 YFSETQ. V lost 8 bases, J lost 6 bases, and 8 bases stayed unmatched. The CDR3 DNA sequence: TGCGCCAGTAACGACCGGGACAGGGGCAATGAGCAGTTCTTC. Its translation is CASNDRDRGNEQFF.

This clonotype has just a few counts. The chain carries TRBV27 and TRBJ1-3; D gene unclear. The CDR3 is 14 residues long. V was cut by 4 bases and J by 1 base, with 8 bases left in between. The germline gives CDR1 MNHEY, CDR2 SMNVEV (reference sequence). The CDR3 bases are TGTGCCAGCAGTTATGTTGGTTCTGGAAACACCATATATTTT. Amino acids: CASSYVGSGNTIYF.

V usage is TRBV6-1 and J usage is TRBJ2-4, with 7 bases that match TRBD1. V was pared by 10 bases and J by 8 bases, with 8 bases of the junction left unmatched. The CDR3 is 12 amino acids. Germline CDR1 and CDR2: MNHNS and SASEGT. Here the CDR3 DNA reads TGTGCCACGGGCCAGGGGGTTGACATTCAGTACTTC. This codes for CATGQGVDIQYF.

With respect to this clonotype: The CDR3 ends on some other residue instead of the conserved phenylalanine or tryptophan, so this is likely a read error. The V and J genes are TRBV3-1 and TRBJ2-1, with 13 bases aligning to TRBD2. V lost 4 bases and J lost 3; bases outside the gene matches: 6. The germline gives CDR1 LGHDT, CDR2 YNNKEL (reference sequence). This CDR3 region has 17 residues. CDR3 residues: CASSLGLAGDIYNEQFL. The CDR3 DNA reads TGTGCCAGCAGCCTAGGACTAGCGGGAGATATCTACAATGAGCAGTTCCTC.

Ten or more counts support this clonotype. J is TRBJ1-2 and V is TRBV7-8; maybe TRBD1 (5 bases). There are 14 residues in the CDR3. The V end was cut by 5 bases, the J end by 4 bases, with 14 bases between. Per the germline V gene, CDR1 is SGHVS and CDR2 is FQNEAQ. The DNA for the CDR3 is TGTGCCAGCAGCCTTTCCCCGACAGCCTATGGCTACACCTTC. It codes for CASSLSPTAYGYTF.